Shown below are 11 T cell receptor beta chains from a single sample sequenced in a study of T cell repertoires in aging, cancer and after chemotherapy (dated by TCRdb to the late 2010s). The sequencer listed for this sample is Illumina MiSeq. Using a mixed TRB-A/B primer pool, multiplex touch-down PCR amplified rearranged TRB sequences covering the V, D and J segments. TCRdb itself trimmed the public reads at Q25 with fastp, ran MiXCR and retained productive beta chains. Rows merge per CDR3 protein into single entries with the most common DNA and genes. The sample table shows approximately 6,700 distinct CDR3 sequences, and over 20% are seen once. About 8.5% of the sample is taken by the ten largest. TCR beta rearrangements were amplified from genomic DNA extracted from peripheral blood rather than from sorted cells or RNA. Sequenced sample: blood. The receptor set was obtained from a human donor with a blood cancer.

The chain carries TRBV4-3 and TRBJ1-1; D gene unclear. The CDR3 is made up of 17 amino acids. Germline V gene lookup returns CDR1 LGHNA and CDR2 YSLEER. Trimming cost V 0 bases and J 0 bases, with 14 bases left between them. The CDR3 nucleotides are TGCGCCAGCAGCCAAGAAGTTATAGGGAACGTGAACACTGAAGCTTTCTTT. Amino acids: CASSQEVIGNVNTEAFF.

This sequence joins TRBV7-2 and TRBJ2-7; 10 nucleotides line up with TRBD2. V dropped 5 bases and J dropped 0; count of bases not matched to a gene: 16. Germline lookup yields CDR1 SGHTA and CDR2 FQGNSA. This CDR3 region has 19 residues. The CDR3 DNA reads as TGTGCCAGCAGCACAGACAGCGGGAGGGCCGACCCAAGCTCCTACGAGCAGTACTTC. This encodes CASSTDSGRADPSSYEQYF.

This clonotype was observed a handful of times. The V gene is TRBV27, the J gene TRBJ1-2; perhaps TRBD1 as D (6 bases). V was cut by 1 base and J by 2 bases, with 11 bases left in between. Germline V lookup: CDR1 MNHEY, CDR2 SMNVEV (reference sequence). The length of the CDR3 is 15 residues. The CDR3 here is CASSLWGASNYGYTF. Here the CDR3 DNA reads TGTGCCAGCAGTTTATGGGGGGCATCGAACTATGGCTACACCTTC.

This clonotype was counted only a few times. The CDR3 bases are TGTGCCAGCAGTTTAGTTACAGGGGGTTTGGGCGAGCAGTACTTC. It yields the protein CASSLVTGGLGEQYF. The rearrangement links TRBV27 to TRBJ2-7, with 8 bases fitting TRBD1. The CDR3 consists of 15 residues. The germline V gene has CDR1 MNHEY and CDR2 SMNVEV (reference sequence). V shed 2 bases, J shed 6 bases, and the junction held 9 bases outside the gene matches.

There are a few counts of this clonotype. The chain links TRBV12-3 or TRBV12-4 to TRBJ1-6; TRBD1 agrees at 8 bases. V lost 7 bases and J lost 5; bases outside the gene matches: 7. This CDR3 region has 15 residues. The CDR3 DNA is TGTGCCAGCACCGCCTCACAGGGGGATAATTCACCCCTCCACTTT. Translated: CASTASQGDNSPLHF.

This chain links TRBV4-3 with TRBJ2-1, with 12 bases identical to TRBD2. J was trimmed by 7 bases and V by 4 bases; bases with no gene match: 11. CDR1 LGHNA and CDR2 YSLEER come from the germline V gene. The CDR3 totals 17 residues. CDR3 protein: CASSPHRTSGNKNEQFF. CDR3 nucleotides: TGCGCCAGCAGCCCTCACCGGACTAGCGGGAACAAGAATGAGCAGTTCTTC.

The V and J genes are TRBV9 and TRBJ1-4, with a weak D call TRBD1 (5 bases). With 4 bases removed from V and 8 bases from J, the gap between germline ends came to 18 bases. CDR1 and CDR2 from the germline V gene are SGDLS and YYNGEE. The CDR3 consists of 15 residues. The CDR3 nucleotides read TGTGCCAGCAGCCCCCAACGCACGGGGGGAGAAAAACTGTTTTTT. Its translation is CASSPQRTGGEKLFF.

By proportion, this clonotype is medium-sized. This chain connects TRBV19 to TRBJ1-1; D unresolved. This CDR3 region has 13 residues. Germline CDR1 and CDR2: LNHDA and SQIVND (reference sequence). V gave up 5 bases and J gave up 6 bases, with 13 bases separating them. For the CDR3, the DNA is TGTGCCAGTAGTTCAGGAGTTCGCTCTGAAGCTTTCTTT. It specifies CASSSGVRSEAFF.

This clonotype is deemed medium-sized. The rearrangement uses TRBV19 and TRBJ2-2, with D perhaps TRBD2 (5 bases). The V end lost 5 bases, the J end lost 5 bases, and 27 bases lay between the germline ends. From germline, CDR1 is LNHDA and CDR2 SQIVND (reference sequence). The CDR3 has 19 amino acids. CDR3 region: CASSPRLGPRGRRTGELFF. The CDR3, as DNA: TGTGCCAGTAGTCCTCGACTGGGTCCCCGGGGAAGGAGAACCGGGGAGCTGTTTTTT.

Within the sample, this clonotype is medium-sized. V gene TRBV6-4 combines with J gene TRBJ2-1, with TRBD1 matching 9 bases. CDR1 and CDR2 from the germline V gene are MRHNA and SNTAGT. The CDR3 has 15 residues. The ends lost 7 bases at V and 3 bases at J; junction bases unmatched: 7. CDR3 sequence reads: CASTGTGQGYNEQFF. The CDR3 nucleotides read TGTGCCAGCACTGGGACGGGACAGGGCTACAATGAGCAGTTCTTC.

The sample holds a few counts of this clonotype. The V call is TRBV7-9, the J call TRBJ2-1, with a tentative D call TRBD2 (5 bases). Trimming shortened V by 9 bases and J by 8 bases, and 17 bases separated the two germline ends. Germline V gene sequence: CDR1 SEHNR, CDR2 FQNEAQ (reference sequence). The CDR3 spans 13 residues. The chain's CDR3 is CASARGLRDEQFF. CDR3 DNA: TGTGCCAGTGCCCGAGGGCTTCGCGATGAGCAGTTCTTC.